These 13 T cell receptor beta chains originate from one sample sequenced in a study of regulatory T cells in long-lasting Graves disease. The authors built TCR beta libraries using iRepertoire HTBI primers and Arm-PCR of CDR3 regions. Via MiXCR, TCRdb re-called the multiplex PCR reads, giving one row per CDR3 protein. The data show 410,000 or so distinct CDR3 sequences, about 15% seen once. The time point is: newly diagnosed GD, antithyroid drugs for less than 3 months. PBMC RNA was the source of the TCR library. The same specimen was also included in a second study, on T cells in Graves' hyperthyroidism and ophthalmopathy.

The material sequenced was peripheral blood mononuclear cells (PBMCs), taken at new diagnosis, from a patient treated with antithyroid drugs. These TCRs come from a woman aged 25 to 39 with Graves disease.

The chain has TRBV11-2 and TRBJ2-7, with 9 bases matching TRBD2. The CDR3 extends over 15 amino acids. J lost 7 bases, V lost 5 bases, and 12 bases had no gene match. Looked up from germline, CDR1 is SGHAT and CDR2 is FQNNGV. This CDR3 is CASSPNSGRDGEQYF. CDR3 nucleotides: TGTGCCAGCAGCCCTAATAGCGGGAGAGACGGGGAGCAGTACTTC.

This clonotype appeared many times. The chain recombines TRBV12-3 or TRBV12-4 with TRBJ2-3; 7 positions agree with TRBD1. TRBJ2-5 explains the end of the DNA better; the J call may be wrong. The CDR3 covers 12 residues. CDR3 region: CASSTGVGTQYF. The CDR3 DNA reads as TGTGCCAGCAGCACAGGGGTCGGGACCCAGTACTTC.

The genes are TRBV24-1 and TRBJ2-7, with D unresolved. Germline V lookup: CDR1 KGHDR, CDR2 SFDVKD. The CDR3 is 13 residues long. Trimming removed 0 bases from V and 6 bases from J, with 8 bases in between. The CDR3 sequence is CATSDLGRVEQYF. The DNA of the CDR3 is TGTGCCACCAGTGATTTGGGAAGGGTCGAGCAGTACTTC.

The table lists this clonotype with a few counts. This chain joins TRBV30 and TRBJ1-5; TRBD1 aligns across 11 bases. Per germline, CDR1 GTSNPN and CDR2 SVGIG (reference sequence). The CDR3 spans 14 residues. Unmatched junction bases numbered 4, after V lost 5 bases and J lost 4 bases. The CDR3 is CAWGTGGRNQPQHF. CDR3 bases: TGTGCCTGGGGGACAGGGGGAAGGAATCAGCCCCAGCATTTT.

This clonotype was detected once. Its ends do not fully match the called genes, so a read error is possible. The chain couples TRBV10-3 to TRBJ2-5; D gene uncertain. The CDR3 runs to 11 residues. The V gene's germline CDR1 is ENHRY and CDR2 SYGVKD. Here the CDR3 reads CAISNQETQHF. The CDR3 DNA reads TGTGCCATCAGTAACCAAGAGACCCAGCACTTC.

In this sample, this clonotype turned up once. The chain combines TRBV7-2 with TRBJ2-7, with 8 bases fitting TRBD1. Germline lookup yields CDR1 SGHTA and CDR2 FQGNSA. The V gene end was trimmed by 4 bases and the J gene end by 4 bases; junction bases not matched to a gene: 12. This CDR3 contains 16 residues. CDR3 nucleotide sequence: TGTGCCAGCAGCTCGGGACAGGTAGAATTCGGATACGAGCAGTACTTC. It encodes CASSSGQVEFGYEQYF.

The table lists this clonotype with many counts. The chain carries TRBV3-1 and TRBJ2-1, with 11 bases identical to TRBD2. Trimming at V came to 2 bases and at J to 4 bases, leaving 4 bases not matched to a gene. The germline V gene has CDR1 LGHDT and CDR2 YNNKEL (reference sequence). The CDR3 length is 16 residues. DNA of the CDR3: TGTGCCAGCAGCCAACCCTCTAGCGGGAGGTACAATGAGCAGTTCTTC. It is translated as CASSQPSSGRYNEQFF.

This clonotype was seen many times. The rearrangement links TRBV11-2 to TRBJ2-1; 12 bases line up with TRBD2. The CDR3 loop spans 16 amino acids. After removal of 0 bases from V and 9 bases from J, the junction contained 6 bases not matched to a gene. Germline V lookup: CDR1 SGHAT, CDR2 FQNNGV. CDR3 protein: CASSLDHASGRGEQFF. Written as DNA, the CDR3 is TGTGCCAGCAGCTTAGATCACGCTAGCGGGAGGGGTGAGCAGTTCTTC.

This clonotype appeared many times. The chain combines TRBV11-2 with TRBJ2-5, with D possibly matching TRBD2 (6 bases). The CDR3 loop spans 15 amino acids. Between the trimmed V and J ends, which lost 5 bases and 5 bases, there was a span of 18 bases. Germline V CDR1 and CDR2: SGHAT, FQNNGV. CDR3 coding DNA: TGTGCCAGCAGCCCAGCCTATAAAGGAGGGGAGACCCAGTACTTC. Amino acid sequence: CASSPAYKGGETQYF.

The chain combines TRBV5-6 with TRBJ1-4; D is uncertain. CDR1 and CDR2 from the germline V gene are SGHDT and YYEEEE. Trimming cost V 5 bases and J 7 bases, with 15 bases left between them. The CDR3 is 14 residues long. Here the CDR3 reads CASSPREGGEKLFF. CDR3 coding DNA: TGTGCCAGCAGTCCGCGAGAAGGTGGTGAAAAACTGTTTTTT.

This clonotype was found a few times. CDR3 sequence reads: CASNLGSSYNEQFF. CDR3 bases: TGTGCCAGTAACCTCGGATCCTCCTACAATGAGCAGTTCTTC. The rearrangement links TRBV19 to TRBJ2-1; D gene ambiguous. Germline V CDR1 and CDR2: LNHDA, SQIVND (reference sequence). The CDR3 spans 14 residues. The V end was cut by 7 bases, the J end by 0 bases, with 10 bases between.

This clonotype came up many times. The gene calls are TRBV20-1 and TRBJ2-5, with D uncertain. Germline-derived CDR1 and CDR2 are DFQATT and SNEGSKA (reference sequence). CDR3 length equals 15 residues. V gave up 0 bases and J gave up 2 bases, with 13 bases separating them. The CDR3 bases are TGCAGTGCTAGAGATCCGTCACAGCCTCAAGAGACCCAGTACTTC. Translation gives CSARDPSQPQETQYF.

The CDR3 here is CASSLTSGRKSTDTQYF. The CDR3 coding sequence is TGTGCCAGCAGTTTAACTAGCGGGAGGAAAAGCACAGATACGCAGTATTTT. The chain has TRBV12-3 or TRBV12-4 and TRBJ2-3; 12 nucleotides match TRBD2. V gave up 2 bases and J gave up 0 bases; unmatched junction bases: 3. This CDR3 spans 17 amino acids.